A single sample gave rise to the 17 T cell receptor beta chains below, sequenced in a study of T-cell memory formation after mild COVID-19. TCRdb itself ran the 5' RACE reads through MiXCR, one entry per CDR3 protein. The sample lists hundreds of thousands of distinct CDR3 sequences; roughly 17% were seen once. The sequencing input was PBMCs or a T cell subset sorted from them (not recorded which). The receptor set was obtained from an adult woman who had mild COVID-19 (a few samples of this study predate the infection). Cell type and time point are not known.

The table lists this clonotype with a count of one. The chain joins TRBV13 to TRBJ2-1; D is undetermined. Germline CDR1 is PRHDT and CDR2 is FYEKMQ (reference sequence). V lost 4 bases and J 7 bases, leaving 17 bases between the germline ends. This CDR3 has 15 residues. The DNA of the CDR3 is TGTGCCAGCAGCTCACGATCACTACCTGGGAATGAGCAGTTCTTC. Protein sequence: CASSSRSLPGNEQFF.

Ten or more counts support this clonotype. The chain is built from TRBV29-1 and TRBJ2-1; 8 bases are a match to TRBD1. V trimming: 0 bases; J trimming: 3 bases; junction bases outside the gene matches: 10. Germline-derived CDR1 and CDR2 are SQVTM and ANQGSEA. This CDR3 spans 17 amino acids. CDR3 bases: TGCAGCGTTGAAGACCTGATAGGACAGGGCCGCTACAATGAGCAGTTCTTC. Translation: CSVEDLIGQGRYNEQFF.

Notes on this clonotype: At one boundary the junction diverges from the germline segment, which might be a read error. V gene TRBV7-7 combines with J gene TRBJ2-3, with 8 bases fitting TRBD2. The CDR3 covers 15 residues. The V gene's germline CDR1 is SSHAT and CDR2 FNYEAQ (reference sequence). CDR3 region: CASSYAAGGTDTQYF. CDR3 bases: TGTGCTAGCAGCTACGCAGCGGGGGGCACAGATACGCAGTATTTT.

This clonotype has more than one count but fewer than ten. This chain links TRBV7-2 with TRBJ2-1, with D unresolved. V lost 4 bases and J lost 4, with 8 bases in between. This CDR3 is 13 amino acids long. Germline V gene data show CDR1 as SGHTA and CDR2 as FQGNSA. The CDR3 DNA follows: TGTGCCAGCAGCTCTTACGGGTACAATGAGCAGTTCTTC. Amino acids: CASSSYGYNEQFF.

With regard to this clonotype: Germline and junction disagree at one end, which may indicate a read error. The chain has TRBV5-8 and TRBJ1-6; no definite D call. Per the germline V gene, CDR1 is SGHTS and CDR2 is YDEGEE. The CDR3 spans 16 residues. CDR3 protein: CASSLPGEPARSALHF. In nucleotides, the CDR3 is TGTGCCAGCAGCCTACCGGGAGAGCCAGCCCGTTCAGCCCTCCACTTT.

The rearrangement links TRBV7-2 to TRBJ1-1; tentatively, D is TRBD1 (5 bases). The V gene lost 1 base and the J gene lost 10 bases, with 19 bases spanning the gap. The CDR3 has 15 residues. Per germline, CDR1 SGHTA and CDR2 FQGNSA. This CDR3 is CASSLDTGGVGGAFF. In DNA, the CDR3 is TGTGCCAGCAGCTTAGATACTGGGGGAGTTGGGGGAGCTTTCTTT.

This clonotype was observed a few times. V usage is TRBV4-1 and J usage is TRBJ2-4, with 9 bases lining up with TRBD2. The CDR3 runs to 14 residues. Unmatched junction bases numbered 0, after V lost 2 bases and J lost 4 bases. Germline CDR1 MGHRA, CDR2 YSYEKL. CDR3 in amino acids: CASSQLAGKNIQYF. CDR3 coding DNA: TGCGCCAGCAGCCAACTAGCGGGGAAAAACATTCAGTACTTC.

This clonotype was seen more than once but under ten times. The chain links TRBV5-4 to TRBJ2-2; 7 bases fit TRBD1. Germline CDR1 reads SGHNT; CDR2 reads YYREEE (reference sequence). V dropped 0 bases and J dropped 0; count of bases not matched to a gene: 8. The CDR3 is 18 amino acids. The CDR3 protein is CASSLARDSRANTGELFF. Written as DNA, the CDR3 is TGTGCCAGCAGCTTGGCTCGGGACAGCCGCGCGAACACCGGGGAGCTGTTTTTT.

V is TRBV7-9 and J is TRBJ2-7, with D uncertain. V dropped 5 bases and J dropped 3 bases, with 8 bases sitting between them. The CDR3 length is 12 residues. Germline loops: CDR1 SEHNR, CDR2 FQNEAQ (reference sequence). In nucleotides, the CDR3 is TGTGCCAGCAGCGACCTTAGCTACGAGCAGTACTTC. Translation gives CASSDLSYEQYF.

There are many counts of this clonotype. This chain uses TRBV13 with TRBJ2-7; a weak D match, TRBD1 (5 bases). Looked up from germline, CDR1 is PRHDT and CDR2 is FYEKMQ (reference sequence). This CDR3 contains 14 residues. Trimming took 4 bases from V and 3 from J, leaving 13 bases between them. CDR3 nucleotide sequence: TGTGCCAGCAGCTCCCGTCAGGGCAGCTACGAGCAGTACTTC. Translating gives CASSSRQGSYEQYF.

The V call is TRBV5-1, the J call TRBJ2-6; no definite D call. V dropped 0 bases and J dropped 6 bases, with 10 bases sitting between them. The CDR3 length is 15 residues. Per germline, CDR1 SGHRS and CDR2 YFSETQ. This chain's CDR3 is CASSLEISKANVLTF. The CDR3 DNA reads TGCGCCAGCAGCTTGGAAATTTCGAAGGCCAACGTCCTGACTTTC.

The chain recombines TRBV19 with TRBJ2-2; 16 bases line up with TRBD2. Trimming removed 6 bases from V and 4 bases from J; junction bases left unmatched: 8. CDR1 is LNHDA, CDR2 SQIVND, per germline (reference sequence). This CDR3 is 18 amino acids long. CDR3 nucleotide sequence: TGTGCCAGTAGCCCGGGACTAGCGGGAGGGTACGGCACCGGGGAGCTGTTTTTT. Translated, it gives CASSPGLAGGYGTGELFF.

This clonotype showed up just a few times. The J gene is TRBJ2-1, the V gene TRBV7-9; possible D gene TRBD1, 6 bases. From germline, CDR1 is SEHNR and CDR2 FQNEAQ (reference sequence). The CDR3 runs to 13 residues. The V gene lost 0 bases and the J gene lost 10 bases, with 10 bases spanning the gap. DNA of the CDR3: TGTGCCAGCAGCTTAGCTACCCAGGGGGAGCAGTTCTTC. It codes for CASSLATQGEQFF.

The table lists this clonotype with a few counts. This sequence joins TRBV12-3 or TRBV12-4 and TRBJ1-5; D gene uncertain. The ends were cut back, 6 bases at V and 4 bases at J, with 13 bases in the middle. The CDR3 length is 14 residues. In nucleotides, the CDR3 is TGTGCCAGCAGCCAATCCCAGAGTAATCAGCCCCAGCATTTT. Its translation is CASSQSQSNQPQHF.

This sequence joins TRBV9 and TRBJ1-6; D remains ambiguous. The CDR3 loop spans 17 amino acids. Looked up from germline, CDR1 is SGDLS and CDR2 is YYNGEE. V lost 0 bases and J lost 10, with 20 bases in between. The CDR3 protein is CASSVAIGGLADSPLHF. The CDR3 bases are TGTGCCAGCAGCGTAGCTATCGGAGGCCTAGCCGACTCACCCCTCCACTTT.

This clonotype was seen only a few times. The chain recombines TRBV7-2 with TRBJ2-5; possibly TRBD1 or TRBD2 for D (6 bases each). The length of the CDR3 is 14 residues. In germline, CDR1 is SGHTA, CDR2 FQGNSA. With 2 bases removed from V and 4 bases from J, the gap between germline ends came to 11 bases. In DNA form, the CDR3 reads TGTGCCAGCAGCTTATGGGGGGCGGGAGAGACCCAGTACTTC. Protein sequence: CASSLWGAGETQYF.

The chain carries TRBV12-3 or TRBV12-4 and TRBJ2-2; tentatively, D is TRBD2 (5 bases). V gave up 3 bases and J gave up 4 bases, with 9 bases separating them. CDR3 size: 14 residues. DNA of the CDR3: TGTGCCAGCAGTTTCCGGGGTTTCACCGGGGAGCTGTTTTTT. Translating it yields CASSFRGFTGELFF.